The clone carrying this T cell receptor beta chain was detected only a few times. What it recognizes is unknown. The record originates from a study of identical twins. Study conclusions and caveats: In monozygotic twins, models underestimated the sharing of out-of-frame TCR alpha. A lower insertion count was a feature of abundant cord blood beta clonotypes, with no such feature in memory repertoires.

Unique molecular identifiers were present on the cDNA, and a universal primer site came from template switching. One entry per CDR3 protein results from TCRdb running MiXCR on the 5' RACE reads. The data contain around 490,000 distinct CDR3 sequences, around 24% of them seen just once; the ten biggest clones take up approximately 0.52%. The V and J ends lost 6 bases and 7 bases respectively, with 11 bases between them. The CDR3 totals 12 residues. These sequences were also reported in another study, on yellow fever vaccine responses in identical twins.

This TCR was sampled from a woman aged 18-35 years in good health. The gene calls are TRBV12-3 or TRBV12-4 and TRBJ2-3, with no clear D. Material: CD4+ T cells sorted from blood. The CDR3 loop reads CASRRVGNTQYF. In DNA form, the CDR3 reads TGTGCCAGCAGACGGGTTGGGAATACGCAGTATTTT.